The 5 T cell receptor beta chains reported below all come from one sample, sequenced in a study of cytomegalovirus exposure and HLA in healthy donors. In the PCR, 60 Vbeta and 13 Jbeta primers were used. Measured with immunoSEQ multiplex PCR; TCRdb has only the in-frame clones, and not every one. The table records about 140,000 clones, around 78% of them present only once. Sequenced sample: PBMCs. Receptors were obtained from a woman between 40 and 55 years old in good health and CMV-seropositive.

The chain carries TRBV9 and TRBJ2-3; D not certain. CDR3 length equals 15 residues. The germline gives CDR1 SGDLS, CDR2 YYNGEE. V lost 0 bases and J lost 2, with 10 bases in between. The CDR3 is CASSVDMYSTDTQYF. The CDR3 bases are TGTGCCAGCAGCGTAGATATGTATTCCACAGATACGCAGTATTTT.

This CDR3 reads CASRRDSYEQYF. DNA of the CDR3: TGTGCCAGCAGACGGGACAGCTACGAGCAGTACTTC. The chain uses TRBV6-5 and TRBJ2-7, with TRBD1 identical over 7 bases. V lost 6 bases and J lost 3; bases outside the gene matches: 2. Germline V gives CDR1 MNHEY, CDR2 SVGAGI. The CDR3 has 12 residues.

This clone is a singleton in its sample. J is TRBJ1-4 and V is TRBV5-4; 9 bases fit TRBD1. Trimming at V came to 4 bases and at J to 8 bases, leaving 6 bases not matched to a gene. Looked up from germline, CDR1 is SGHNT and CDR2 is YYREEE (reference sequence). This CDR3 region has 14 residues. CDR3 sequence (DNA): TGTGCCAGCAGCCCGGGACAGGGAAGGGAAAAACTGTTTTTT. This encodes CASSPGQGREKLFF.

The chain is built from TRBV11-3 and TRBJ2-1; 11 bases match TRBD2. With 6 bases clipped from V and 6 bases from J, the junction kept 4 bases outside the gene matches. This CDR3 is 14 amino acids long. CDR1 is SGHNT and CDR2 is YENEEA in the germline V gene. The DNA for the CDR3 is TGTGCCAGCAGGGTAGCGGGAGGGGGCAATGAGCAGTTCTTC. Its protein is CASRVAGGGNEQFF.

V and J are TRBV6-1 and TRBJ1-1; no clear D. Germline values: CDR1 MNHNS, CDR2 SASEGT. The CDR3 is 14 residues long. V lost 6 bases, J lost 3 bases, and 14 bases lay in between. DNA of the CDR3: TGTGCCAGCAGATTATCCGGGATCTACACTGAAGCTTTCTTT. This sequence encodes CASRLSGIYTEAFF.